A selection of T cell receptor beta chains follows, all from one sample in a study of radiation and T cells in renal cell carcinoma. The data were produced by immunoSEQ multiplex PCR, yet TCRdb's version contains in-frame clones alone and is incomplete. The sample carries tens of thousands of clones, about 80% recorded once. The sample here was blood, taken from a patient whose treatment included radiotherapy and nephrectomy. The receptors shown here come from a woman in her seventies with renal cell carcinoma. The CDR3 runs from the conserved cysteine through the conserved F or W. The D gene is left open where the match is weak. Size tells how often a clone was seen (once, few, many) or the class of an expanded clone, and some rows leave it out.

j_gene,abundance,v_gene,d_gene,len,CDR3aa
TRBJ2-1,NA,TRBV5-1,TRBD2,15,CASSILAGVNNEQFF
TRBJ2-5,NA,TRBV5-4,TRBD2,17,CASSRETSSGGAETQYF
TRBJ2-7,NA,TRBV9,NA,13,CASSAPAGSEQYF
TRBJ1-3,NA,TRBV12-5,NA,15,CASAPQVRSGNTIYF
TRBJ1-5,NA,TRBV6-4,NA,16,CASSPIFSSHYQPQHF
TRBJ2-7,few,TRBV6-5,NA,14,CASTMNRAGYEQYF
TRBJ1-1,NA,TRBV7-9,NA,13,CASRWVGGTEAFF
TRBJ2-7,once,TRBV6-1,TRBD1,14,CASTLDRDWYEQYF
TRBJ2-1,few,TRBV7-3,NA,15,CASSLQQGSYNEQFF
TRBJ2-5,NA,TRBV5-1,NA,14,CASSSGQQEETQYF
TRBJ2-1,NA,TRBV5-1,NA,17,CASSPLQAGSSYNEQFF
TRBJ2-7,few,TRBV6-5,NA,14,CASSYSTGPYEQYF
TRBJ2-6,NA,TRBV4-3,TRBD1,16,CASSPGQGAGANVLTF
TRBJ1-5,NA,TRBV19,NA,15,CASSGQINSNQPQHF
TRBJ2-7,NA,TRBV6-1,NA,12,CASRLGSYEQYF
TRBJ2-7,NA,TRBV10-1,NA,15,CASTGRTPYGLEQYF
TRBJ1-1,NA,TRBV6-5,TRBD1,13,CASSDRVGTEAFF
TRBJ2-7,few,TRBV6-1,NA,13,CASILDSNYEQYF
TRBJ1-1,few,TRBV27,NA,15,CASSLKGHLNTEAFF
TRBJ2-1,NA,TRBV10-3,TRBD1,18,CAISDRDRGIAGPNEQFF
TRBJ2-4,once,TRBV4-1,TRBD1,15,CASSQVQGRVNIQYF
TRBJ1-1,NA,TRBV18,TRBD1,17,CASSPNSGGASYAEAFF
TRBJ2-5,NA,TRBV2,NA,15,CASSEVWSAVETQYF
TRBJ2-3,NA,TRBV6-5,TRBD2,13,CASGRVSTDTQYF
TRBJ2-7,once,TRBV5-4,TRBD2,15,CASSAGTSGNYEQYF
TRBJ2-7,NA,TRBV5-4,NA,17,CASSRGGAGDTSYEQYF
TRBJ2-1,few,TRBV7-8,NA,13,CASSLAGRNEQFF
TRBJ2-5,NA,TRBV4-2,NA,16,CASSQDMIGGRETQYF
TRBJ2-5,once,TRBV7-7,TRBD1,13,CASSRTGEETQYF
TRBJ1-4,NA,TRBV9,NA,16,CASSSTRGATNEKLFF
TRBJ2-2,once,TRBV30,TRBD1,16,CAWSRGRGPNTGELFF
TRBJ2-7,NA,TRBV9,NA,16,CASSALPGTSSYEQYF
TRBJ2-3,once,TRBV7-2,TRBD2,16,CASSLVSGGPGGTQYF
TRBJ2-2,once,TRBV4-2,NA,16,CASSQGKRGVTGELFF
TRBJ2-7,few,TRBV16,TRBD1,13,CASSQGTGSEQYF
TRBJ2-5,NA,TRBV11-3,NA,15,CASSFSSGPQETQYF
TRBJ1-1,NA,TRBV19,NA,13,CASSWGVNTEAFF
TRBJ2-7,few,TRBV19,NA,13,CASSKARSYEQYF
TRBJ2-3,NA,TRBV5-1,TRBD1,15,CASSLGRQGADTQYF
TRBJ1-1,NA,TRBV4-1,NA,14,CASSQQHSWAEAFF
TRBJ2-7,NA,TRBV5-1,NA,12,CASSSFTQEQYF
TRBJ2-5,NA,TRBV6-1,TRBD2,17,CASSESYGGSGSWTQYF